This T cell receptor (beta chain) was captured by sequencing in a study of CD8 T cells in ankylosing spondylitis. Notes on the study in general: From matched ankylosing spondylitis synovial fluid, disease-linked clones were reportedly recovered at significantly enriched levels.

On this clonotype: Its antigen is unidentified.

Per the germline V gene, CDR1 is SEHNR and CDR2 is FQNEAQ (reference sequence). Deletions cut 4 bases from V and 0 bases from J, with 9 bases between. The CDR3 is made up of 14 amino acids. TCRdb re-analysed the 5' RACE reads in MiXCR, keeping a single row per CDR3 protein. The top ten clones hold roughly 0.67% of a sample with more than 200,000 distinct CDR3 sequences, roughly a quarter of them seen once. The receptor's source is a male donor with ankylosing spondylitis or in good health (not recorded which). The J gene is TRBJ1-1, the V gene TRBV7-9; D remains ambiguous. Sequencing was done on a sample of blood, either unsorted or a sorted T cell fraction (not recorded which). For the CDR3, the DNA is TGTGCCAGCAGCTCGGATGGATTGAACACTGAAGCTTTCTTT. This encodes CASSSDGLNTEAFF.